What follows are 29 T cell receptor beta chains derived from one specimen sequenced in a study of blood T cell repertoires in COVID-19. Using immunoSEQ multiplex PCR, the repertoire was profiled, and TCRdb retains in-frame clones only, with some absent. Seen here are 68,000 or so clones, more than 60% observed once, and the top ten hold 20% to 25%. Sample: peripheral blood. Receptors were obtained from a human donor in a cohort sampled during active COVID-19.

V usage is TRBV12-2 and J usage is TRBJ2-1; TRBD1, as called in the table, went unchecked against the DNA. TRBV12-2 is assigned pseudogene status. The length of the CDR3 is 12 residues. The CDR3 coding sequence is TGTGCAAGTCGCCCGGACAGGGGCGAGCAGTTCTTC. Amino acid sequence: CASRPDRGEQFF.

The chain carries TRBV6-2 or TRBV6-3 and TRBJ1-6; unclear D gene. Germline V lookup: CDR1 MNHEY, CDR2 SVGEGT. This CDR3 contains 13 residues. The V and J ends lost 4 bases and 6 bases respectively, with 7 bases between them. Here the CDR3 reads CASSWGANSPLHF. In DNA form, the CDR3 reads TGTGCCAGCAGTTGGGGAGCTAATTCACCCCTCCACTTT.

This chain uses TRBV6-6 with TRBJ1-5; no clear D gene. From germline, CDR1 is MNHNY and CDR2 SVGAGI (reference sequence). V lost 6 bases, J lost 4 bases, and 16 bases lay in between. The CDR3 is made up of 15 amino acids. The CDR3 sequence is CASSSKRVGNQPQHF. The CDR3 nucleotides read TGTGCCAGCAGCTCGAAGAGGGTCGGAAATCAGCCCCAGCATTTT.

The chain has TRBV28 and TRBJ2-5, with D maybe TRBD1 (5 bases). V was shortened by 4 bases and J by 3 bases, with 9 bases between the two germline ends. CDR1 and CDR2 (germline): MDHEN, SYDVKM. The CDR3 consists of 13 residues. The CDR3 sequence: CASSSQGKETQYF. CDR3 DNA sequence: TGTGCCAGCAGTTCGCAGGGTAAAGAGACCCAGTACTTC. Together with reference TRBV28 and TRBJ2-5, the CDR3 gives the full variable domain: DVKVTQSSRYLVKRTGEKVFLECVQDMDHENMFWYRQDPGLGLRLIYFSYDVKMKEKGDIPEGYSVSREKKERFSLILESASTNQTSMYLCASSSQGKETQYFGPGTRLLVL.

This clone was picked up one time. The V gene is TRBV3-1 (or the pseudogene TRBV3-2), the J gene TRBJ2-3; 13 bases are a match to TRBD2. V was pared by 6 bases and J by 1 base, with 10 bases of the junction left unmatched. This CDR3 spans 18 amino acids. Germline CDR1 is LGHDT and CDR2 is YNNKEL (reference sequence). Here the CDR3 DNA reads TGTGCCAGCAGTAACTCGTCACTAGCGGGGGGGCGCACAGATACGCAGTATTTT. Protein sequence: CASSNSSLAGGRTDTQYF.

This sequence joins TRBV9 and TRBJ2-7, with 9 bases matching TRBD2. Germline CDR1 reads SGDLS; CDR2 reads YYNGEE. Losses at the gene ends were 4 bases for V and 4 bases for J; bases not matched to a gene: 6. The CDR3 has 14 amino acids. The CDR3 loop reads CASSPPSGDYEQYF. The CDR3 nucleotides read TGTGCCAGCAGCCCTCCTAGCGGGGATTACGAGCAGTACTTC. Filled out from reference TRBV9 and TRBJ2-7, the complete variable domain reads DSGVTQTPKHLITATGQRVTLRCSPRSGDLSVYWYQQSLDQGLQFLIQYYNGEERAKGNILERFSAQQFPDLHSELNLSSLELGDSALYFCASSPPSGDYEQYFGPGTRLTVT.

The rearrangement joins TRBV5-1 to TRBJ2-5, with TRBD2 matching over 14 bases. The germline V gene has CDR1 SGHRS and CDR2 YFSETQ. CDR3 length: 16 residues. With V trimmed by 2 bases and J by 1 base, 1 base remained unmatched. The CDR3 is CASSLGLAGGQETQYF. The CDR3 DNA reads as TGCGCCAGCAGCTTAGGACTAGCGGGAGGCCAAGAGACCCAGTACTTC.

The rearrangement links TRBV15 to TRBJ2-2, with 8 bases fitting TRBD2. Germline CDR1 is LNHNV and CDR2 is YYDKDF (reference sequence). There are 15 residues in the CDR3. With V trimmed by 7 bases and J by 1 base, 5 bases remained unmatched. The CDR3 DNA sequence: TGTGCCACCAAGTTCAGCGGGGGGAACACCGGGGAGCTGTTTTTT. Its protein is CATKFSGGNTGELFF.

The chain carries TRBV7-2 and TRBJ2-7, with 7 bases that match TRBD2. Losses at the gene ends were 0 bases for V and 1 base for J; bases not matched to a gene: 6. In germline, CDR1 is SGHTA, CDR2 FQGNSA. The CDR3 has 16 amino acids. CDR3 sequence: CASSLAAGDYSYEQYF. The CDR3 nucleotides read TGTGCCAGCAGCTTAGCGGCCGGGGACTATTCCTACGAGCAGTACTTC.

The chain links TRBV3-1 (or the pseudogene TRBV3-2) to TRBJ1-5; maybe TRBD1 (5 bases). CDR3 length: 14 amino acids. Looked up from germline, CDR1 is LGHDT and CDR2 is YNNKEL (reference sequence). Trimming removed 5 bases from V and 7 bases from J, with 15 bases in between. DNA of the CDR3: TGTGCCAGCAGCGACGCAGGGAATGGGCAGCCCCAGCATTTT. Translated: CASSDAGNGQPQHF.

CDR3: CASSLRSEQYF. The CDR3 DNA reads as TGTGCCAGCAGTTTACGGTCTGAGCAGTACTTC. The J gene is TRBJ2-7, the V gene TRBV28; D gene ambiguous. The CDR3 length is 11 residues. Germline V CDR1 and CDR2: MDHEN, SYDVKM. V shed 2 bases and J shed 7 bases, with 6 bases lying between them.

This chain uses TRBV9 with TRBJ1-6, with 7 bases aligning to TRBD1. This CDR3 has 14 residues. The V and J ends lost 6 bases and 5 bases, in that order; junction bases with no gene match: 5. Germline CDR1 SGDLS, CDR2 YYNGEE. Here the CDR3 DNA reads TGTGCCAGCACCAAGGGGACAGATAATTCACCCCTCCACTTT. This sequence encodes CASTKGTDNSPLHF.

The gene calls are TRBV6-5 and TRBJ1-1; D is perhaps TRBD1 (6 bases). Trimming removed 6 bases at V and 1 base at J, with 12 bases between. Germline V CDR1 and CDR2: MNHEY, SVGAGI. There are 14 residues in the CDR3. CDR3 amino acids: CASSNRAGNTEAFF. DNA for the CDR3: TGTGCCAGCAGCAACAGGGCGGGGAACACTGAAGCTTTCTTT.

The CDR3 spells CASKLGGTGELFF. The CDR3 coding sequence is TGTGCCAGTAAACTCGGGGGGACCGGGGAGCTGTTTTTT. This chain joins TRBV19 and TRBJ2-2, with TRBD2 matching 7 bases. CDR1 and CDR2 (germline): LNHDA, SQIVND (reference sequence). The CDR3 length is 13 residues. V trimming: 7 bases; J trimming: 5 bases; junction bases outside the gene matches: 4. Supplemented by reference TRBV19 and TRBJ2-2, the full variable domain reads DGGITQSPKYLFRKEGQNVTLSCEQNLNHDAMYWYRQDPGQGLRLIYYSQIVNDFQKGDIAEGYSVSREKKESFPLTVTSAQKNPTAFYLCASKLGGTGELFFGEGSRLTVL.

The rearrangement uses TRBV9 and TRBJ1-3, with D possibly matching TRBD1 (5 bases). Germline assignment: CDR1 SGDLS and CDR2 YYNGEE. V was pared by 2 bases and J by 5 bases, with 14 bases between. The CDR3 is 15 residues long. The CDR3: CASSVGPDGRNTIYF. The DNA of the CDR3 is TGTGCCAGCAGCGTGGGGCCGGACGGCCGAAACACCATATATTTT.

V is TRBV9 and J is TRBJ2-5, with D possibly TRBD2 on 6 matching bases. Germline assignment: CDR1 SGDLS and CDR2 YYNGEE. The CDR3 covers 15 residues. Between the trimmed V and J ends, which lost 3 bases and 5 bases, there was a span of 17 bases. The CDR3 nucleotides are TGTGCCAGCAGCGAACTCGACACCGGAGGGGAGACCCAGTACTTC. The encoded protein is CASSELDTGGETQYF.

This chain uses TRBV27 with TRBJ2-1; 7 bases align to TRBD2. Losses at the gene ends were 5 bases for V and 2 bases for J; bases not matched to a gene: 9. Germline V gene lookup returns CDR1 MNHEY and CDR2 SMNVEV (reference sequence). The CDR3 is 16 residues long. CDR3 sequence (DNA): TGTGCCAGCAGTCCCCTAACGGGAGGTCCCTACAATGAGCAGTTCTTC. Translating it yields CASSPLTGGPYNEQFF.

The chain carries TRBV6-1 and TRBJ2-5; 7 bases map to TRBD1. Germline values: CDR1 MNHNS, CDR2 SASEGT. Trimming took 2 bases from V and 2 from J; bases not matched to a gene: 2. This CDR3 has 14 residues. Here the CDR3 reads CASSESGQQETQYF. CDR3 in DNA: TGTGCCAGCAGTGAATCGGGACAGCAAGAGACCCAGTACTTC.

V gene TRBV3-1 (or the pseudogene TRBV3-2) combines with J gene TRBJ1-2, with D perhaps TRBD1 (5 bases). The CDR3 runs 16 residues. The V gene's germline CDR1 is LGHDT and CDR2 YNNKEL (reference sequence). Trimming took off 3 bases at V and 2 bases at J, with 16 bases between the two ends. The CDR3 bases are TGTGCCAGCAGCCACTCTGCAGGGTTGAAGAACTATGGCTACACCTTC. Its translation is CASSHSAGLKNYGYTF.

The chain links TRBV11-2 to TRBJ2-7, with TRBD2 as a possible D gene (5 bases). Trimming pared 5 bases from V and 7 bases from J, leaving 18 bases between. Looked up from germline, CDR1 is SGHAT and CDR2 is FQNNGV. The CDR3 extends over 14 amino acids. In nucleotides, the CDR3 is TGTGCCAGCAGCCCTAACGGGGTCTCGAGGGAGCAGTACTTC. Protein: CASSPNGVSREQYF.

This chain connects TRBV28 to TRBJ1-5; TRBD1 aligns across 9 bases. Trimming at V came to 7 bases and at J to 7 bases, leaving 8 bases not matched to a gene. The germline CDR1 and CDR2 sequences are MDHEN and SYDVKM. The length of the CDR3 is 14 residues. The CDR3 DNA reads as TGTGCCAGCAACTCGGTAGACAGGGGGCAGCCCCAGCATTTT. It codes for CASNSVDRGQPQHF.

The chain couples TRBV19 to TRBJ2-5; TRBD1 aligns across 8 bases. Germline loops: CDR1 LNHDA, CDR2 SQIVND (reference sequence). V lost 9 bases, J lost 5 bases, and 8 bases stayed unmatched. The CDR3 sequence is 13 residues long. The CDR3, as DNA: TGTGCCAGATCGGACAGGGCAAGGGAGACCCAGTACTTC. This gives the protein CARSDRARETQYF.

The chain uses TRBV7-9 and TRBJ2-3; TRBD2 matches 9 bases. Per germline, CDR1 SEHNR and CDR2 FQNEAQ (reference sequence). CDR3 length equals 15 residues. V trimming: 11 bases; J trimming: 1 base; junction bases outside the gene matches: 10. The CDR3 region has the DNA TGTGCCGCGGGAGGGGGCAGGCTTGGCACAGATACGCAGTATTTT. Its translation is CAAGGGRLGTDTQYF.

This chain joins TRBV5-1 and TRBJ2-7; TRBD1 aligns across 9 bases. J gave up 2 bases and V 0 bases, and 3 bases lay outside the gene matches. Germline V gene lookup returns CDR1 SGHRS and CDR2 YFSETQ. The CDR3 has 15 amino acids. The CDR3 DNA sequence: TGCGCCAGCAGCTTGGCGGGACAGGGTCCCTACGAGCAGTACTTC. This sequence encodes CASSLAGQGPYEQYF. The full variable domain, with the rest looked up from reference TRBV5-1 and TRBJ2-7, is KAGVTQTPRYLIKTRGQQVTLSCSPISGHRSVSWYQQTPGQGLQFLFEYFSETQRNKGNFPGRFSGRQFSNSRSEMNVSTLELGDSALYLCASSLAGQGPYEQYFGPGTRLTVT.

The chain combines TRBV5-4 with TRBJ2-1; 8 bases match TRBD2. The CDR3 spans 18 residues. Trimming cost V 4 bases and J 0 bases; bases outside gene matches: 12. The germline CDR1 and CDR2 sequences are SGHNT and YYREEE (reference sequence). The CDR3 DNA is TGTGCCAGCAGCCAAGAAAAGGAAAGCGGGAGCTCCTACAATGAGCAGTTCTTC. The encoded protein is CASSQEKESGSSYNEQFF.

V usage is TRBV3-1 (or the pseudogene TRBV3-2) and J usage is TRBJ2-7; possibly TRBD1 for D (5 bases). Germline V gives CDR1 LGHDT, CDR2 YNNKEL (reference sequence). V lost 0 bases, J lost 2 bases, and 11 bases lay in between. The CDR3 extends over 15 amino acids. In nucleotides, the CDR3 is TGTGCCAGCAGCCAAGAAGGGGCAGGAACCTACGAGCAGTACTTC. Translation: CASSQEGAGTYEQYF.

In nucleotides, the CDR3 is TGCGCCAGCAGCCAAGATGGGGCAAGCCCCGACGGCTACACCTTC. Translated, it gives CASSQDGASPDGYTF. This chain connects TRBV4-3 to TRBJ1-2; TRBD1 might be the D (5 bases). CDR1 is LGHNA, CDR2 YSLEER, per germline. The V and J ends lost 0 bases and 8 bases respectively, with 16 bases between them. This CDR3 is 15 amino acids long.

The chain recombines TRBV11-2 with TRBJ1-1, with 7 bases fitting TRBD1. CDR1 SGHAT and CDR2 FQNNGV come from the germline V gene. V was pared by 5 bases and J by 0 bases, with 9 bases of the junction left unmatched. CDR3 length equals 16 residues. The CDR3 DNA follows: TGTGCCAGCAGCGCCTGGACAGGTCGCCTGAACACTGAAGCTTTCTTT. It codes for CASSAWTGRLNTEAFF.

The CDR3 loop reads CASSQAIGAGGLGTDTQYF. For the CDR3, the DNA is TGTGCCAGCAGCCAAGCCATAGGAGCGGGGGGGCTAGGCACAGATACGCAGTATTTT. The rearrangement uses TRBV4-2 and TRBJ2-3, with 10 bases fitting TRBD2. Germline V CDR1 and CDR2: LGHNA, YNFKEQ. CDR3 size: 19 residues. With V trimmed by 1 base and J by 1 base, 11 bases remained unmatched.